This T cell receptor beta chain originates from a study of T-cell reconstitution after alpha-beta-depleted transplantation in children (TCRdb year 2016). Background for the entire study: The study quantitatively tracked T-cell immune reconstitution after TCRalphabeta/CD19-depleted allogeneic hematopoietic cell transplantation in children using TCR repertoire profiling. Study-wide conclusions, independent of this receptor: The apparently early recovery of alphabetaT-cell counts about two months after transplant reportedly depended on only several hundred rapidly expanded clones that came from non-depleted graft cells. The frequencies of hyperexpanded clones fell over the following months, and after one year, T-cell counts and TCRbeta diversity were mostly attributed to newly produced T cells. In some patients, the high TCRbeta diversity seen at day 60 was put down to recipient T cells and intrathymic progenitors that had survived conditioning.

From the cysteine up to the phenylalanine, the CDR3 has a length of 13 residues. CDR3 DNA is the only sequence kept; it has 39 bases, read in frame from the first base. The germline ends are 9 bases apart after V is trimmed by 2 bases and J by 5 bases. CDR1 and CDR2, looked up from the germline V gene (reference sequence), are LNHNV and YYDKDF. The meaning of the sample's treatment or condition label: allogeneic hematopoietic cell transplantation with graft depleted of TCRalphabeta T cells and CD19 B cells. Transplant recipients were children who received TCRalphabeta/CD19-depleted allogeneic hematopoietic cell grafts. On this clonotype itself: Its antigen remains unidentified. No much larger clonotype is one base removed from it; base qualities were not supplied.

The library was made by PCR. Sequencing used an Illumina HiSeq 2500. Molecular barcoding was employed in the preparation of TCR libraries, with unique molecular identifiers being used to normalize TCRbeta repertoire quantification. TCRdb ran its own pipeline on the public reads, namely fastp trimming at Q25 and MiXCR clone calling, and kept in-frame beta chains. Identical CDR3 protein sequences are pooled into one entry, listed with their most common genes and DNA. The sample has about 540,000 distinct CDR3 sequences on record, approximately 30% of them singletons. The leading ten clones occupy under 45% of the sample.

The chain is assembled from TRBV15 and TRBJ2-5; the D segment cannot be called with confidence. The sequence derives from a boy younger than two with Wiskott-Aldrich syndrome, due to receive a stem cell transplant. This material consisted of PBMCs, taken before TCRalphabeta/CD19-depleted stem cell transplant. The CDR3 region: CATSRRLTETQYF. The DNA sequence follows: TGTGCCACCAGCAGAAGGCTAACGGAGACCCAGTACTTC.